The 32 T cell receptor beta chains below were found in one sample sequenced in a study of memory CD4+ T cells and cytomegalovirus serostatus. The sort gate was single viable CD3+CD4+CD8-CD45RO+ cells for memory CD4+ T cells. Repertoires were generated with immunoSEQ multiplex PCR, while TCRdb's copy carries only in-frame clones and drops some. The table lists 50,000 to 75,000 clones, approximately 78% of them singletons. Source material: memory CD4+ T cells from blood. The receptor source for this set is an adult in good health and CMV-seronegative.

This rearrangement joins TRBV7-2 to TRBJ1-2, with a tentative D call TRBD1 (6 bases). This CDR3 spans 17 amino acids. V was pared by 1 base and J by 0 bases, with 15 bases between. Per the germline V gene, CDR1 is SGHTA and CDR2 is FQGNSA. The DNA for the CDR3 is TGTGCCAGCAGCTTAGAGGTCGGTCGGACAGCTAACTATGGCTACACCTTC. Amino acid sequence: CASSLEVGRTANYGYTF.

V is TRBV2 and J is TRBJ1-5; D unclear. This CDR3 spans 14 amino acids. V was shortened by 4 bases and J by 6 bases, with 13 bases between the two germline ends. The germline V gene encodes CDR1 SNHLY and CDR2 FYNNEI. The CDR3 nucleotides are TGTGCCAGCAGTGCCGGGGTCTCCCGTCAGCCCCAGCATTTT. Translation gives CASSAGVSRQPQHF.

Only one count was recorded for this clone. The rearrangement joins TRBV19 to TRBJ1-6, with TRBD1 identical over 8 bases. CDR1 and CDR2 (germline): LNHDA, SQIVND (reference sequence). This CDR3 is built from 19 residues. J gave up 1 base and V 4 bases, and 12 bases lay outside the gene matches. In DNA, the CDR3 is TGTGCCAGTAGTAGAGCTGGGACAGGAGCCGCATCCTATAATTCACCCCTCCACTTT. As protein: CASSRAGTGAASYNSPLHF. Drawing the rest from reference TRBV19 and TRBJ1-6, the complete variable domain is DGGITQSPKYLFRKEGQNVTLSCEQNLNHDAMYWYRQDPGQGLRLIYYSQIVNDFQKGDIAEGYSVSREKKESFPLTVTSAQKNPTAFYLCASSRAGTGAASYNSPLHFGNGTRLTVT.

This chain links TRBV5-8 with TRBJ1-2; TRBD1 might be the D (5 bases). V was pared by 2 bases and J by 11 bases, with 22 bases between. The CDR3 is made up of 15 amino acids. Looked up from germline, CDR1 is SGHTS and CDR2 is YDEGEE. CDR3 in DNA: TGTGCCAGCAGCTTCCCCGGGACGGCTACTATGGGGTACACCTTC. Protein sequence: CASSFPGTATMGYTF. Together with reference TRBV5-8 and TRBJ1-2, the CDR3 gives the full variable domain: EAGVTQSPTHLIKTRGQQATLRCSPISGHTSVYWYQQALGLGLQFLLWYDEGEERNRGNFPPRFSGRQFPNYSSELNVNALELEDSALYLCASSFPGTATMGYTFGSGTRLTVV.

V is TRBV7-3 and J is TRBJ1-2; D perhaps matches TRBD1 (5 bases). Germline V gene sequence: CDR1 SGHTA, CDR2 FQGTGA. The V end lost 5 bases, the J end lost 5 bases, and 12 bases lay between the germline ends. CDR3 length equals 13 residues. CDR3 sequence: CASSPATGYGYTF. In nucleotides, the CDR3 is TGTGCCAGCAGCCCTGCCACAGGATATGGCTACACCTTC.

This rearrangement joins TRBV2 to TRBJ2-7; D may be TRBD1 (6 bases). Germline V lookup: CDR1 SNHLY, CDR2 FYNNEI. CDR3 length: 14 amino acids. Trimming left V 6 bases short and J 0 bases short, with 12 bases between. DNA for the CDR3: TGTGCCAGCAGGGATACAGGGAACTCCTACGAGCAGTACTTC. Translating gives CASRDTGNSYEQYF.

This chain connects TRBV6-5 to TRBJ2-2, with a weak D call TRBD1 (6 bases). Germline V CDR1 and CDR2: MNHEY, SVGAGI. The CDR3 is 15 amino acids. V was pared by 6 bases and J by 2 bases, with 13 bases between. The CDR3 nucleotides are TGTGCCAGCAGACCCGGGACAATTAACACCGGGGAGCTGTTTTTT. Translation gives CASRPGTINTGELFF.

The table lists this clone with many counts. The chain recombines TRBV19 with TRBJ2-5; 7 bases fit TRBD2. The germline V gene encodes CDR1 LNHDA and CDR2 SQIVND (reference sequence). CDR3 size: 16 residues. J lost 1 base, V lost 2 bases, and 7 bases had no gene match. The CDR3 DNA reads TGTGCCAGTAGTATAAATAGGGCTAGCGGCCAAGAGACCCAGTACTTC. Protein: CASSINRASGQETQYF.

The chain is built from TRBV6-5 and TRBJ2-6; D remains ambiguous. The CDR3 runs 15 residues. The V and J ends lost 5 bases and 0 bases respectively, with 8 bases between them. Germline V gene sequence: CDR1 MNHEY, CDR2 SVGAGI. The CDR3 nucleotides are TGTGCCAGCAGTCCCTACCGCTCTGGGGCCAACGTCCTGACTTTC. Its translation: CASSPYRSGANVLTF.

The V call is TRBV5-6, the J call TRBJ1-4; D is ambiguous. Germline V gene lookup returns CDR1 SGHDT and CDR2 YYEEEE. The CDR3 length is 14 residues. Trimming shortened V by 4 bases and J by 7 bases, and 14 bases separated the two germline ends. The CDR3 loop is CASSVGSFGEKLFF. In DNA, the CDR3 is TGTGCCAGCAGCGTAGGGAGTTTCGGTGAAAAACTGTTTTTT.

The V call is TRBV7-2, the J call TRBJ1-1, with TRBD1 as a possible D gene (6 bases). This CDR3 spans 14 amino acids. With 1 base removed from V and 4 bases from J, the gap between germline ends came to 10 bases. CDR1 and CDR2 from the germline V gene are SGHTA and FQGNSA. The CDR3 DNA reads as TGTGCCAGCAGCTTAGAGGGGGGGGGCACTGAAGCTTTCTTT. It is translated as CASSLEGGGTEAFF.

The chain joins TRBV6-5 to TRBJ1-1; TRBD1 matches 10 bases. The CDR3 runs 16 residues. With 2 bases clipped from V and 4 bases from J, the junction kept 7 bases outside the gene matches. CDR1 is MNHEY and CDR2 is SVGAGI in the germline V gene. CDR3 sequence (DNA): TGTGCCAGCAGTTACGGGGGACAGGGGTCCGCCACTGAAGCTTTCTTT. It is translated as CASSYGGQGSATEAFF.

This clone was counted ten times or more. The chain recombines TRBV7-6 with TRBJ2-1; the match to TRBD2 covers 16 bases. The CDR3 runs 20 residues. Trimming cost V 2 bases and J 0 bases; bases outside gene matches: 7. CDR1 is SGHVS, CDR2 FNYEAQ, per germline. In DNA form, the CDR3 reads TGTGCCAGCAGCTTATGGGGACTAGCGGGAGGGGTAAGCTCCTACAATGAGCAGTTCTTC. This gives the protein CASSLWGLAGGVSSYNEQFF.

This sequence joins TRBV13 and TRBJ2-7; 13 nucleotides align to TRBD2. Germline V gives CDR1 PRHDT, CDR2 FYEKMQ (reference sequence). V shed 4 bases and J 4 bases; nucleotides not matched to a gene: 13. The CDR3 consists of 18 residues. The CDR3: CASSYKGLAGAREYEQYF. The CDR3 coding sequence is TGTGCCAGCAGCTATAAAGGACTAGCGGGAGCTAGGGAGTACGAGCAGTACTTC. Full variable domain (rest looked up from reference TRBV13 and TRBJ2-7): AAGVIQSPRHLIKEKRETATLKCYPIPRHDTVYWYQQGPGQDPQFLISFYEKMQSDKGSIPDRFSAQQFSDYHSELNMSSLELGDSALYFCASSYKGLAGAREYEQYFGPGTRLTVT.

The chain joins TRBV28 to TRBJ2-2; D is undetermined. Germline assignment: CDR1 MDHEN and CDR2 SYDVKM. V lost 6 bases to trimming and J lost 6 bases, with 11 bases between them. CDR3 length equals 13 residues. The CDR3 DNA sequence: TGTGCCAGCAGGTTGCCCAGAGCCGGGGAGCTGTTTTTT. Translation: CASRLPRAGELFF.

The chain has TRBV18 and TRBJ1-6, with TRBD1 identical over 7 bases. Germline trimming cut 2 bases from V and 10 bases from J; bases unmatched to any gene: 8. The CDR3 is made up of 15 amino acids. Germline CDR1 and CDR2: KGHSH and LQKENI. The CDR3, as DNA: TGTGCCAGCTCACCAGATCAGGCAGGGGGATCACCCCTCCACTTT. Amino acids: CASSPDQAGGSPLHF. Complete variable domain (other parts from reference TRBV18 and TRBJ1-6): NAGVMQNPRHLVRRRGQEARLRCSPMKGHSHVYWYRQLPEEGLKFMVYLQKENIIDESGMPKERFSAEFPKEGPSILRIQQVVRGDSAAYFCASSPDQAGGSPLHFGNGTRLTVT.

The chain couples TRBV4-2 to TRBJ1-1; no clear D gene. Germline loops: CDR1 LGHNA, CDR2 YNFKEQ. The CDR3 is 17 amino acids. V lost 1 base, J lost 0 bases, and 15 bases lay in between. CDR3 loop: CASSQGRTVDMNTEAFF. Written as DNA, the CDR3 is TGTGCCAGCAGCCAAGGGCGGACGGTCGACATGAACACTGAAGCTTTCTTT.

V gene TRBV21-1 combines with J gene TRBJ1-4. TRBV21-1 counts as a pseudogene. The length of the CDR3 is 13 residues. DNA of the CDR3: TGTGCCAGCAGCAAAGACGGGGTTGGAAAACTGTTTTTT. Translated: CASSKDGVGKLFF.

This sequence joins TRBV7-3 and TRBJ2-1; D uncertain. Germline-derived CDR1 and CDR2 are SGHTA and FQGTGA. This CDR3 has 15 residues. V dropped 2 bases and J dropped 0 bases, with 8 bases sitting between them. Written as DNA, the CDR3 is TGTGCCAGCAGCTTACAGTTGAGCTCCTACAATGAGCAGTTCTTC. It is translated as CASSLQLSSYNEQFF.

In its sample, this clone was seen once. The chain has TRBV15 and TRBJ2-3, with D perhaps being TRBD1 or TRBD2 (6 bases each). The germline V gene has CDR1 LNHNV and CDR2 YYDKDF (reference sequence). The CDR3 has 17 amino acids. Trimming took off 0 bases at V and 1 base at J, with 14 bases between the two ends. The CDR3 loop is CATSRDSRGDGTDTQYF. The CDR3 bases are TGTGCCACCAGCAGAGATTCTAGGGGGGATGGCACAGATACGCAGTATTTT.

The V gene is TRBV7-2, the J gene TRBJ1-1, with unresolved D. The CDR3 covers 12 residues. From germline, CDR1 is SGHTA and CDR2 FQGNSA. V dropped 3 bases and J dropped 8 bases, with 10 bases sitting between them. The CDR3 loop reads CASSLYKEEAFF. The CDR3 DNA is TGTGCCAGCAGCTTGTATAAGGAAGAAGCTTTCTTT.

This chain joins TRBV7-9 and TRBJ2-3; 9 bases map to TRBD2. The CDR3 runs 16 residues. Germline-derived CDR1 and CDR2 are SEHNR and FQNEAQ (reference sequence). J lost 2 bases, V lost 5 bases, and 8 bases had no gene match. The CDR3 nucleotides read TGTGCCAGCAGCAGGGCCGGCGGGAGGGCCACAGATACGCAGTATTTT. Protein sequence: CASSRAGGRATDTQYF.

V and J are TRBV7-2 and TRBJ2-3; unclear D gene. The germline CDR1 and CDR2 sequences are SGHTA and FQGNSA. This CDR3 has 14 residues. Trimming took 2 bases from V and 2 from J, leaving 8 bases between them. The CDR3, as DNA: TGTGCCAGCAGCTTATCCCATAACACAGATACGCAGTATTTT. Translation: CASSLSHNTDTQYF.

This clone has only one observation. The chain links TRBV28 to TRBJ2-1; D is perhaps TRBD2 (8 bases). The CDR3 length is 15 residues. V was trimmed by 3 bases and J by 14 bases, leaving 23 bases between them. Germline V gene data show CDR1 as MDHEN and CDR2 as SYDVKM. The CDR3 DNA follows: TGTGCCAGCAGTTTCGGCGACAGGGACGGGACTAGAAAGTTCTTC. Protein product: CASSFGDRDGTRKFF.

This chain joins TRBV2 and TRBJ1-2, with 9 bases identical to TRBD1. This CDR3 contains 14 residues. The germline V gene encodes CDR1 SNHLY and CDR2 FYNNEI. V lost 5 bases to trimming and J lost 7 bases; unmatched junction nucleotides: 8. The chain's CDR3 is CASSIYRGRSGYTF. The CDR3 DNA is TGTGCCAGCAGTATATACAGGGGGCGAAGTGGCTACACCTTC.

Comments on this clone: This specimen includes other DNA sequences encoding the same CDR3. The chain is built from TRBV7-2 and TRBJ2-3, with 11 positions matching TRBD2. Germline V lookup: CDR1 SGHTA, CDR2 FQGNSA. The CDR3 runs 15 residues. The trim removed 1 base at V and 3 bases at J, leaving 0 bases unmatched. The CDR3, as DNA: TGTGCCAGCAGCTTAGGACTAGCGGGGACAGATACGCAGTATTTT. This translates into CASSLGLAGTDTQYF.

This chain uses TRBV6-5 with TRBJ2-7, with 10 nucleotides matching TRBD2. This CDR3 contains 15 residues. In germline, CDR1 is MNHEY, CDR2 SVGAGI. With 2 bases clipped from V and 3 bases from J, the junction kept 4 bases outside the gene matches. CDR3 bases: TGTGCCAGCAGTTACAGACCTAGCGGGGGCTACGAGCAGTACTTC. This translates into CASSYRPSGGYEQYF.

V usage is TRBV5-1 and J usage is TRBJ1-1, with D uncertain. This CDR3 comprises 14 residues. Germline loops: CDR1 SGHRS, CDR2 YFSETQ. V gave up 5 bases and J gave up 1 base, with 12 bases separating them. The CDR3 region is CASRWGSENTEAFF. The CDR3 DNA follows: TGCGCCAGCAGATGGGGAAGTGAGAACACTGAAGCTTTCTTT.

The J gene is TRBJ1-1, the V gene TRBV7-3; D possibly corresponds to TRBD1 (6 bases). This CDR3 region has 14 residues. Germline values: CDR1 SGHTA, CDR2 FQGTGA. Trimming pared 4 bases from V and 0 bases from J, leaving 9 bases between. In DNA form, the CDR3 reads TGTGCCAGCAGCTCCCAGGGGCTGAACACTGAAGCTTTCTTT. This encodes CASSSQGLNTEAFF.

This sequence joins TRBV30 and TRBJ2-3, with TRBD2 identical over 10 bases. This CDR3 has 16 amino acids. From germline, CDR1 is GTSNPN and CDR2 SVGIG (reference sequence). V shed 3 bases and J 1 base; nucleotides not matched to a gene: 7. DNA of the CDR3: TGTGCCTGGAGAGAGAGCGGGAGGGCTCGCACAGATACGCAGTATTTT. This codes for CAWRESGRARTDTQYF.

This clone has just a few counts. The chain employs TRBV6-1 and TRBJ2-7; possible D gene TRBD2, 6 bases. The CDR3 spans 14 residues. The V gene lost 4 bases and the J gene lost 2 bases, with 12 bases spanning the gap. Germline CDR1 reads MNHNS; CDR2 reads SASEGT. CDR3 loop: CASSASRLAYEQYF. The CDR3 DNA reads TGTGCCAGCAGTGCAAGCCGACTAGCCTACGAGCAGTACTTC.

The rearrangement joins TRBV30 to TRBJ1-3; possible D gene TRBD1, 6 bases. Trimming took 3 bases from V and 0 from J, leaving 18 bases between them. The CDR3 has 17 amino acids. The germline gives CDR1 GTSNPN, CDR2 SVGIG (reference sequence). This chain's CDR3 is CAWRAALDRHSGNTIYF. As DNA, the CDR3 is TGTGCCTGGAGGGCGGCCCTGGACAGACACTCTGGAAACACCATATATTTT.